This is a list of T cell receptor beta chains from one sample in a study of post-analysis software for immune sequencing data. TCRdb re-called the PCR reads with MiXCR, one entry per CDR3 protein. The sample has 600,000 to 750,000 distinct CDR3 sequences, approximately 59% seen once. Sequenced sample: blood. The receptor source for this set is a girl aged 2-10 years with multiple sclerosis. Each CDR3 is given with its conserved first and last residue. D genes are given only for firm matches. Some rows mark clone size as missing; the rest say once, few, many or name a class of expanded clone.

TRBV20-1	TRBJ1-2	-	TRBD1	TGCAGTGCCATAATGGACAGGGAGAATGGCTACACCTTC	CSAIMDRENGYTF
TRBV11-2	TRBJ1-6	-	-	TGTGCCAGCAGCTTAGTAGGAGGGACAAGGAATTCACCCCTCCACTTT	CASSLVGGTRNSPLHF
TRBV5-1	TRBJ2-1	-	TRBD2	TGCGCCAGCAGCTTGATAACTAGCGGAAGCAATGAGCAGTTCTTC	CASSLITSGSNEQFF
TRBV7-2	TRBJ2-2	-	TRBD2	TGTGCCAGCAGCTATTGGGAGGGTGCAAGAGGGACCGGGGAGCTGTTTTTT	CASSYWEGARGTGELFF
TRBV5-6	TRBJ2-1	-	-	TGTGCCAGCAGCTTGATTGGGAGCCCCCGGATCACTGAGCAGTTCTTC	CASSLIGSPRITEQFF
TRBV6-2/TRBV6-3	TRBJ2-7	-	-	TGTGCCAGCAACCTTGCCCCAGCGCTACCCTACGAGCAGTACTTC	CASNLAPALPYEQYF
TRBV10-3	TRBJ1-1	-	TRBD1	TGTGCCATCAGTGACGGGACAGGGGGCTCATTCAACACTGAAGCTTTCTTT	CAISDGTGGSFNTEAFF
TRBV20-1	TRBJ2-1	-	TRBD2	TGCAGCGCTAACCCGGGAGGGAGCCCCTACAATGAGCAGTTCTTC	CSANPGGSPYNEQFF
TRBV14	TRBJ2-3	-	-	TGTGCCAGCAGCCAAGTAAGGGCAGATACGCAGTATTTT	CASSQVRADTQYF
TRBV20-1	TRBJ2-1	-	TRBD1	TGCAGTGCGGAAGGGACAGGGAAGTCCTACAATGAGCAGTTCTTC	CSAEGTGKSYNEQFF
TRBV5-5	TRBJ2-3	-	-	TGTGCCACCTCTTCGGCAGGACTAACAGATACGCAGTATTTT	CATSSAGLTDTQYF
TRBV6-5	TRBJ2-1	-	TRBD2	TGTGCCAGCAGTTACTCGAACCTAGCGGGAGTACTAGTCCACAATGAGCAGTTCTTC	CASSYSNLAGVLVHNEQFF
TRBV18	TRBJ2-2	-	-	TGTGCCAGCTCACGGGGGCTTTACCCCAACACCGGGGAGCTGTTTTTT	CASSRGLYPNTGELFF
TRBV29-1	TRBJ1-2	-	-	TGCAGCGTTGAACGGCCCGGGGAGGGCTACACCTTC	CSVERPGEGYTF
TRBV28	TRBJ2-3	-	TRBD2	TGTGCCAGCAGACCACGACTAGCCCGATTTAAAGATACGCAGTATTTT	CASRPRLARFKDTQYF
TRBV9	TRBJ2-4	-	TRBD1	TGTGCCAGCAGCCGGACAGGGGGTACAAACATTCAGTACTTC	CASSRTGGTNIQYF
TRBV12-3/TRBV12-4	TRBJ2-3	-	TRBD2	TGTGCCAGCAGTTTAGCCGGACTAGCGGGGGGGCCGGGCACAGATACGCAGTATTTT	CASSLAGLAGGPGTDTQYF
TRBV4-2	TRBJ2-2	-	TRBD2	TGTGCCAGCAGCGACGTAGCGGGAGATGGCAGCGGGGAGCTGTTTTTT	CASSDVAGDGSGELFF
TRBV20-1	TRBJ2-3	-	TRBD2	TGCAGTGCCAAAGGGGCTAGCGGGAGCACAGATACGCAGTATTTT	CSAKGASGSTDTQYF
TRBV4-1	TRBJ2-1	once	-	TGCGCCAGCAGCCAAGACTATTGGGACTTTTCCTACAATGAGCAGTTCTTC	CASSQDYWDFSYNEQFF
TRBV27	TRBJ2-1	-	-	TGTGCCAGCAGTTCCCGGAGACATTACAATGAGCAGTTCTTC	CASSSRRHYNEQFF
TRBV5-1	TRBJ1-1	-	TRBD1	TGCGCCAGCAGTCCGGGACAGGTAACTGAAGCTTTCTTT	CASSPGQVTEAFF
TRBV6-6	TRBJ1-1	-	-	TGTGCCAGCACCAAAGCGGGACGCAGCCTGAACACTGAAGCTTTCTTT	CASTKAGRSLNTEAFF
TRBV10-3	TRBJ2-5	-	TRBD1	TGTGCCACCCGGGGACAGGAGATACAAGAGACCCAGTACTTC	CATRGQEIQETQYF
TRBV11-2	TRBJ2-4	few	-	TGTGCCACCAGTCGGGGGGCAGCTGACAACATTCAGTACTTC	CATSRGAADNIQYF
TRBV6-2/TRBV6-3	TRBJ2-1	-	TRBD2	TGTGCCAGCAGTTACCGGGGACTAGCGGGAGGCTCCAATGAGCAGTTCTTC	CASSYRGLAGGSNEQFF
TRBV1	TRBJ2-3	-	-	TGCACCAGCAGTCGTGAGGGGCGCACAGATACGCAGTATTTT	CTSSREGRTDTQYF
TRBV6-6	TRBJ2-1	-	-	TGTGCCAGCAGTCAGGCGCACAATGAGCAGTTCTTC	CASSQAHNEQFF
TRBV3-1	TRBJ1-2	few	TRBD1	TGTGCCAGCAGCCAAGGGGGACAGTCCTACTATGGCTACACCTTC	CASSQGGQSYYGYTF
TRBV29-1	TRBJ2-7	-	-	TGCAGCGTTCACAGCTCCTACGAGCAGTACTTC	CSVHSSYEQYF
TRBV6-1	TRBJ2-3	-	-	TGTGCCAGCAGTGAAGGGCAGGGCGCAGATACGCAGTATTTT	CASSEGQGADTQYF
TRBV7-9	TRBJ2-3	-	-	TGTGCCAGCGGAACCAACAGGGTCACAGATACGCAGTATTTT	CASGTNRVTDTQYF
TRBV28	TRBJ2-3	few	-	TGTGCCAGCAGTTTCGCAGACACAGATACGCAGTATTTT	CASSFADTDTQYF
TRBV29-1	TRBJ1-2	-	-	TGCAGCGTTGCCCCGGGACAATCCTATGGCTACACCTTC	CSVAPGQSYGYTF
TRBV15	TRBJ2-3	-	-	TGTGCCACCAGCAGAGAAGGGCTAGCATTGAAGTATTTT	CATSREGLALKYF
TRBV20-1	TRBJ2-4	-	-	TGCAGTGCTAGAGATGGGGGGTCGGGATACATTCAGTACTTC	CSARDGGSGYIQYF
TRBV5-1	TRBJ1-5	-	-	TGCGTCAGCAGCTTTACAGGAGAAGATCAGCCCCAGCATTTT	CVSSFTGEDQPQHF
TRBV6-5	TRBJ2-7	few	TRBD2	TGTGCCAGCAGTTACTGGACTAGCGGGGAAGGCTACGAGCAGTACTTC	CASSYWTSGEGYEQYF
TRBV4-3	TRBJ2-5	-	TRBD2	TGCGCCAGCAGCGGACTAGCGGGCACACAAGGGGAGGCCCAGTACTTC	CASSGLAGTQGEAQYF
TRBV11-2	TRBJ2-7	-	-	TGTGCCAGCAGCTCAAATGGAGACAGGAGATACGAGCAGTACTTC	CASSSNGDRRYEQYF
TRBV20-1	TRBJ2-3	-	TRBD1	TGCAGTGGTCTACCCGTGGACAGGGGGCTCATAGATACGCAGTATTTT	CSGLPVDRGLIDTQYF
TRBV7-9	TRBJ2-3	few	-	TGTGCCAGCAGCTTAGTCGGGGGCAGGCGCACAGATACGCAGTATTTT	CASSLVGGRRTDTQYF